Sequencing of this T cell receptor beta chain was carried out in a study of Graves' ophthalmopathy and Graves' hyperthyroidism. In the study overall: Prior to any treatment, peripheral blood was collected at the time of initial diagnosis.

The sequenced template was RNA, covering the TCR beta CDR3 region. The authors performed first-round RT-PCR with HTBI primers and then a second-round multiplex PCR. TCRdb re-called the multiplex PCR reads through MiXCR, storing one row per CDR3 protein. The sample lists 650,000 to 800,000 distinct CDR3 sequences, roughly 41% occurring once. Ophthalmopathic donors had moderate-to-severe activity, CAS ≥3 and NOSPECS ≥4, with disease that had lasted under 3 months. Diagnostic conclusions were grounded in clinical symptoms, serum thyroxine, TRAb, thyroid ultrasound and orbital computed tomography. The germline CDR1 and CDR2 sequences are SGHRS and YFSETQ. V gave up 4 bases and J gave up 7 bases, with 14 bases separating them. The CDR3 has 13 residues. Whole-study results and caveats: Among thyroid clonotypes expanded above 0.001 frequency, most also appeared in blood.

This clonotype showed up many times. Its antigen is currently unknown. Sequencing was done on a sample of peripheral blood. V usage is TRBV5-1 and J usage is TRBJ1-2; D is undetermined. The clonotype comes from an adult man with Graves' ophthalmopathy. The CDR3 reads CASSDGVFSGYTF. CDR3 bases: TGCGCCAGCAGCGATGGAGTTTTCTCTGGCTACACCTTC.